This T cell receptor (beta chain) was retrieved from a study of patients with pleural tuberculosis (dated by TCRdb to between 2014 and 2016). Trimming costs V 5 bases and J 1 base, and their ends lie 6 bases apart. From a lookup of the germline V gene (reference sequence), CDR1 and CDR2 are DFQATT and SNEGSKA. Measured from the cysteine to the phenylalanine, the CDR3 is 13 residues long. The CDR3 DNA has 39 bases and is translated from base 1. This clonotype is assessed as medium-sized (0.01 to 0.1%). Its target antigen remains unknown. Base quality data are lacking; no much larger clone is found one base away. Sequencing relied on an Illumina Genome Analyzer IIx. TCRdb trimmed public reads at Q25 via fastp, called clones via MiXCR and kept in-frame beta chains. For every CDR3 protein sequence, its rows merge into one entry that carries the most common genes and DNA. The sample yields approximately 53,000 distinct CDR3 sequences; 5.5% to 8% were counted once. The ten top clones hold roughly 16% of the sample.

The chain uses TRBV20-1 and TRBJ1-6, with TRBD1 tentatively as D gene (5 bases match). This sequence was found in a human donor with pleural tuberculosis. The CDR3 sequence is CSAGASYNSPLHF. The DNA sequence is TGCAGTGCTGGGGCATCCTATAATTCACCCCTCCACTTT.